These 8 T cell receptor beta chains were sequenced from one sample in a study of beta chain features in type 1 diabetes. cDNA synthesis used the whole RNA isolate, giving expressed TCRB sequences. Produced via immunoSEQ multiplex PCR; TCRdb's table is partial and in-frame only. The sample includes about 360,000 clones, around 12% seen only once; the top ten take roughly 0.017%. The sample consisted of naive CD4+ T cells from blood. Receptors were obtained from a man aged 18 to 30 in good health.

The chain joins TRBV27 to TRBJ2-5; 7 bases agree with TRBD1. This CDR3 is built from 14 residues. The J segment lost 4 bases and the V segment lost 2 bases, leaving 4 bases of the junction unmatched. From germline, CDR1 is MNHEY and CDR2 SMNVEV (reference sequence). The CDR3 region is CASSLVAGGETQYF. CDR3 sequence (DNA): TGTGCCAGCAGTTTAGTCGCAGGGGGAGAGACCCAGTACTTC.

This sequence joins TRBV7-2 and TRBJ1-5, with D possibly matching TRBD1 (6 bases). The CDR3 loop spans 17 amino acids. CDR1 and CDR2 from the germline V gene are SGHTA and FQGNSA. Trimming shortened V by 5 bases and J by 4 bases, and 21 bases separated the two germline ends. CDR3 loop: CASSPHPQGRANQPQHF. The CDR3 bases are TGTGCCAGCAGCCCCCACCCCCAGGGGCGGGCAAATCAGCCCCAGCATTTT.

The chain links TRBV4-3 to TRBJ1-1; the D is unclear. The germline V and J ends were trimmed by 0 bases and 5 bases, with 13 bases remaining between them. The CDR3 has 15 residues. CDR1 and CDR2 (germline): LGHNA, YSLEER. CDR3 DNA: TGCGCCAGCAGCCAAGAACCGAGGGCATGGACTGAAGCTTTCTTT. Its protein is CASSQEPRAWTEAFF.

The chain uses TRBV4-2 and TRBJ2-1, with TRBD1 identical over 7 bases. J gave up 1 base and V 1 base, and 10 bases lay outside the gene matches. CDR1 LGHNA and CDR2 YNFKEQ come from the germline V gene. The CDR3 length is 18 residues. The CDR3 protein is CASSQVRYRGLSYNEQFF. CDR3 DNA sequence: TGTGCCAGCAGCCAAGTTAGATACAGGGGCCTTTCCTACAATGAGCAGTTCTTC.

This rearrangement joins TRBV7-3 to TRBJ1-2, with 8 bases lining up with TRBD1. The trim removed 5 bases at V and 6 bases at J, leaving 8 bases unmatched. The CDR3 is 14 residues long. Germline V gene sequence: CDR1 SGHTA, CDR2 FQGTGA. CDR3 sequence reads: CASSKGAGQDGYTF. Written as DNA, the CDR3 is TGTGCCAGCAGCAAAGGAGCGGGACAGGATGGCTACACCTTC.

The V gene is TRBV28, the J gene TRBJ1-2; TRBD1 might be the D (6 bases). Germline values: CDR1 MDHEN, CDR2 SYDVKM. V dropped 10 bases and J dropped 6 bases, with 21 bases sitting between them. The CDR3 is made up of 14 amino acids. CDR3 sequence: CATRSGGGPDGYTF. CDR3 nucleotide sequence: TGTGCCACCCGAAGTGGGGGCGGGCCGGATGGCTACACCTTC.

The V and J genes are TRBV5-1 and TRBJ2-5, with 9 bases identical to TRBD1. The trim removed 4 bases at V and 5 bases at J, leaving 15 bases unmatched. The CDR3 has 17 residues. CDR1 is SGHRS and CDR2 is YFSETQ in the germline V gene. The CDR3 loop reads CASSPGTGKIGGETQYF. The CDR3 coding sequence is TGCGCCAGCAGCCCCGGGACAGGGAAAATAGGAGGGGAGACCCAGTACTTC.

The chain combines TRBV19 with TRBJ2-7; 9 bases are a match to TRBD1. With V trimmed by 5 bases and J by 3 bases, 2 bases remained unmatched. Germline V CDR1 and CDR2: LNHDA, SQIVND (reference sequence). This CDR3 is built from 13 residues. The CDR3 region has the DNA TGTGCCAGTAGTCGGACAGGGGACTACGAGCAGTACTTC. Its protein product is CASSRTGDYEQYF.